The clone carrying this T cell receptor beta chain has a handful of counts. Its target is unknown. Primers used in a second PCR of about 7 to 11 cycles were a sample-barcoded 5' primer and a J-beta primer mix. TCRdb called the 5' RACE reads again in MiXCR, with one record for every CDR3 protein. Of 1.2 million to 1.5 million distinct CDR3 sequences in the sample, 42% were seen once. Each donor had around 9.8 milliliters of peripheral blood drawn. This CDR3 is 14 amino acids long. Trimming removed 2 bases from V and 0 bases from J, with 6 bases in between. Germline values: CDR1 MGHRA, CDR2 YSYEKL. The sample comes from a study of blood T cells in healthy people across ages. Study outcomes and limitations: Per-million-T-cell TCR beta diversity fell roughly linearly with age.

The chain combines TRBV4-1 with TRBJ2-3, with D unclear. The sample taken for sequencing was blood. The clonotype was recovered from a woman between 18 and 29 years old in good health. Here the CDR3 DNA reads TGCGCCAGCAGCCAACGGGCTAGCACAGATACGCAGTATTTT. This codes for CASSQRASTDTQYF.